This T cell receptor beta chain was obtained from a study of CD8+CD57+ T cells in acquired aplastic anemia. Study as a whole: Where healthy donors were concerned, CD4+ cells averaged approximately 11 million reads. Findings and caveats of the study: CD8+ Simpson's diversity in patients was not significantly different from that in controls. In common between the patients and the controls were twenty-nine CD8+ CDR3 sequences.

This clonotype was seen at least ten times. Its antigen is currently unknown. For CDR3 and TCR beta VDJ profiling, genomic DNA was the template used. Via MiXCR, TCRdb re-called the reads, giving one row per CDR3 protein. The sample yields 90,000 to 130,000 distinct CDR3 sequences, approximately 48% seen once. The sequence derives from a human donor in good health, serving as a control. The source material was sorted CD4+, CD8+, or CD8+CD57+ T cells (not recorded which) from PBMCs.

Here the CDR3 reads CATSSRGPSYRGYTF. The DNA for the CDR3 is TGTGCCACCAGCAGTCGAGGACCGTCATATCGGGGCTACACCTTC. J is TRBJ1-2 and V is TRBV15; the D is unclear. Germline-derived CDR1 and CDR2 are LNHNV and YYDKDF (reference sequence). This CDR3 region has 15 residues. V was trimmed by 3 bases and J by 8 bases, leaving 19 bases between them. Full variable domain (outside the CDR3, taken from reference TRBV15 and TRBJ1-2): DAMVIQNPRYQVTQFGKPVTLSCSQTLNHNVMYWYQQKSSQAPKLLFHYYDKDFNNEADTPDNFQSRRPNTSFCFLDIRSPGLGDTAMYLCATSSRGPSYRGYTFGSGTRLTVV.